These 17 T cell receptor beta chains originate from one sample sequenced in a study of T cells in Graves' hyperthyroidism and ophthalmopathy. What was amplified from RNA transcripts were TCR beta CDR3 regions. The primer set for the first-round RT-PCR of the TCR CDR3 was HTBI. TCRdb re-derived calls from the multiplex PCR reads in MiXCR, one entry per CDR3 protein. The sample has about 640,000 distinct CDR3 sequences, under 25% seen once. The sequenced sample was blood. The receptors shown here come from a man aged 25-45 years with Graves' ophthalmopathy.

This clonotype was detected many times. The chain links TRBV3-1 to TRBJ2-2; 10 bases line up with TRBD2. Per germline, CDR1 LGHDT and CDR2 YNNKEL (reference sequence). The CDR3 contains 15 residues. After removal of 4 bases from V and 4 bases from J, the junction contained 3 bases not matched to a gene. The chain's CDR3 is CASSRASGSTGELFF. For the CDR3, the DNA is TGTGCCAGCAGCCGAGCTAGCGGGAGCACCGGGGAGCTGTTTTTT.

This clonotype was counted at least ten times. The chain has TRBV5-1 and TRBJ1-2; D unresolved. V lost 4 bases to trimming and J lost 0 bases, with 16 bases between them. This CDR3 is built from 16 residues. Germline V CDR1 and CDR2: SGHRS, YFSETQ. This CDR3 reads CASSVHGESSNYGYTF. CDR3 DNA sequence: TGCGCCAGCAGCGTCCACGGAGAGTCATCTAACTATGGCTACACCTTC.

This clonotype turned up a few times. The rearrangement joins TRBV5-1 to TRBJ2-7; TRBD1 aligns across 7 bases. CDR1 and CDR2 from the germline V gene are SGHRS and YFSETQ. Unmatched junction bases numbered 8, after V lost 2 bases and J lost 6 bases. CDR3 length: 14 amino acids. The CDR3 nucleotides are TGCGCCAGCAGCTTTGACAGGGTAATCTCCGAGCAGTACTTC. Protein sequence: CASSFDRVISEQYF.

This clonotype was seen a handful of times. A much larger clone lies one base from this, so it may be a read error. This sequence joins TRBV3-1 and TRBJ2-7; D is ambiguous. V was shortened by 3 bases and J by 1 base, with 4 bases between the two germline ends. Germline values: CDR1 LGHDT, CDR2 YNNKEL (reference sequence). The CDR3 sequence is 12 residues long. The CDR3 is CASSQLSYEQYF. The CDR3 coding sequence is TGTGCCAGCAGCCAGCTTTCCTACGAGCAGTACTTC.

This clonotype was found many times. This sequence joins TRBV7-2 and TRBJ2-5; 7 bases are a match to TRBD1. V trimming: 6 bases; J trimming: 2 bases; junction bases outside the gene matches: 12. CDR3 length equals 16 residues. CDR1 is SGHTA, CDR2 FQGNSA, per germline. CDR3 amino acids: CASREERAGGQETQYF. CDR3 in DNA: TGTGCCAGCAGGGAAGAGAGGGCAGGGGGACAAGAGACCCAGTACTTC.

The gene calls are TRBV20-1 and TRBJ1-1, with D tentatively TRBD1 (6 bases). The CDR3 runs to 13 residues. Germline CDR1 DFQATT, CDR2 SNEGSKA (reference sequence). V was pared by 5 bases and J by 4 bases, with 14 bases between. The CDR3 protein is CSAPRTGPTEAFF. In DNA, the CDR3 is TGCAGTGCTCCCCGAACAGGGCCCACTGAAGCTTTCTTT.

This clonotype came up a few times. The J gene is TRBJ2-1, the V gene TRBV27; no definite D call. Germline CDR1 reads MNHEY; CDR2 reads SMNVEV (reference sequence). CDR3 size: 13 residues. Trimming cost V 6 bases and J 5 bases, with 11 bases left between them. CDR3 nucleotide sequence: TGTGCCAGCAGGTCGGGCGCTCACAATGAGCAGTTCTTC. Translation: CASRSGAHNEQFF.

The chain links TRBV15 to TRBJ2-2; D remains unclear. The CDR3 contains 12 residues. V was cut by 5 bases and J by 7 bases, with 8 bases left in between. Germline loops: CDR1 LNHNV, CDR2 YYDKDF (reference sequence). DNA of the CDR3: TGTGCCACCAGCGGAACTAACGGGGAGCTGTTTTTT. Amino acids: CATSGTNGELFF.

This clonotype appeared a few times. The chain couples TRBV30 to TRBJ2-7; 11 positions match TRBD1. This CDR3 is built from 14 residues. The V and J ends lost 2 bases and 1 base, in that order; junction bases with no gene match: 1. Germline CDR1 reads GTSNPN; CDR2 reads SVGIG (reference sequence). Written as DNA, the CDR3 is TGTGCCTGGAGTCGGGACAGGGGGTCCTACGAGCAGTACTTC. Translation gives CAWSRDRGSYEQYF.

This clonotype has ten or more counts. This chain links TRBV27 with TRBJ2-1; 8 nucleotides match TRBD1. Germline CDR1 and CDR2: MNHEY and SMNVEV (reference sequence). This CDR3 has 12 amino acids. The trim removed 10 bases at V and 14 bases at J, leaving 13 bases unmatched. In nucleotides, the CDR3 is TGTGCCACCCGAAGGGGCCCGGGACAGGAGTTCTTC. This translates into CATRRGPGQEFF.

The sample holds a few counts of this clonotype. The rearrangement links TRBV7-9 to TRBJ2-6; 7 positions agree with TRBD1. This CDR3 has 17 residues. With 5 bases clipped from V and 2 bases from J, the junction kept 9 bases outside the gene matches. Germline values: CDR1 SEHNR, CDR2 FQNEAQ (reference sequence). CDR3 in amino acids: CASSPRDRETGANVLTF. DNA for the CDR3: TGTGCCAGCAGCCCCCGAGACAGGGAGACTGGGGCCAACGTCCTGACTTTC.

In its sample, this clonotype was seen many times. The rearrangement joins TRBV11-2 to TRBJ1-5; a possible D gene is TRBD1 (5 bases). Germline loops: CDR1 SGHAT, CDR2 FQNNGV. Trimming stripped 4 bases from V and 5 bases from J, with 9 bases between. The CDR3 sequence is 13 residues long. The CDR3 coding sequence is TGTGCCAGCAGCTCCCGACAGTATCAGCCCCAGCATTTT. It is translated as CASSSRQYQPQHF.

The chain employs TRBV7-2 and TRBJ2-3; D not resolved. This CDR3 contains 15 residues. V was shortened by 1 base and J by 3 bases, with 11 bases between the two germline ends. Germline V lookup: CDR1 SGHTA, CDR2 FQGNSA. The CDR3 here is CASSLDLRSTDTQYF. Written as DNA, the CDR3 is TGTGCCAGCAGCTTAGACCTCAGGTCTACAGATACGCAGTATTTT.

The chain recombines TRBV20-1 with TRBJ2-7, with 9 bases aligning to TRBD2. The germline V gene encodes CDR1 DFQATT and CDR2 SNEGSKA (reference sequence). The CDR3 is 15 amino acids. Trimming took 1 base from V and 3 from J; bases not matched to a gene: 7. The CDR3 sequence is CSARVLAGRRYEQYF. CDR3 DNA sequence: TGCAGTGCTAGAGTACTAGCGGGCCGACGCTACGAGCAGTACTTC.

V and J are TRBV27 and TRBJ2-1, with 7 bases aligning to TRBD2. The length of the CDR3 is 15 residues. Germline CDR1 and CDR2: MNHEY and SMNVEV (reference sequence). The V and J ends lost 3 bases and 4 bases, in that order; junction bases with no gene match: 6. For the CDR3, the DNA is TGTGCCAGCAGTTTGAAGGCGGGAGTGTACAATGAGCAGTTCTTC. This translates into CASSLKAGVYNEQFF.

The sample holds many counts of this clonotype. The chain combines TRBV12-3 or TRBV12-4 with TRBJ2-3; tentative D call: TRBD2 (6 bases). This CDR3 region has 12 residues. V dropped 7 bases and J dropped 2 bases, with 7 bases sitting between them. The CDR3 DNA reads TGTGCCAGCACGGGAGTCACAGATACGCAGTATTTT. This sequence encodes CASTGVTDTQYF.

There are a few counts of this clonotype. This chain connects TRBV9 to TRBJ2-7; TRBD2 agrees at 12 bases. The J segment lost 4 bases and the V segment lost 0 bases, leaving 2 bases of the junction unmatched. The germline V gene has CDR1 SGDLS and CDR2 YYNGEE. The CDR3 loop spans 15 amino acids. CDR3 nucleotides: TGTGCCAGCAGCGTAGCTGGGACTAGCGGGTACGAGCAGTACTTC. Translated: CASSVAGTSGYEQYF.